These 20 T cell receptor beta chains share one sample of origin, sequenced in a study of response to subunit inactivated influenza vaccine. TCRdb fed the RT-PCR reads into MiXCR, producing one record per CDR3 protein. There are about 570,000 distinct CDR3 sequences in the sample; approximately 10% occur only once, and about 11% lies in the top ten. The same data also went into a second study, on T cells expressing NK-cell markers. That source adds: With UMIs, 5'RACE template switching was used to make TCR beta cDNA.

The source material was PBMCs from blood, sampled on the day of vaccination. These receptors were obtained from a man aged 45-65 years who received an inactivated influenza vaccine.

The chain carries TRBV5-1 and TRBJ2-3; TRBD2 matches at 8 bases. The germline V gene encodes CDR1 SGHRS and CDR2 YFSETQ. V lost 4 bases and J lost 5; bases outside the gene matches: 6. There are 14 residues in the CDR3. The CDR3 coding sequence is TGCGCCAGCAGCAAGGGACTAGAAAGAGATACGCAGTATTTT. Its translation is CASSKGLERDTQYF.

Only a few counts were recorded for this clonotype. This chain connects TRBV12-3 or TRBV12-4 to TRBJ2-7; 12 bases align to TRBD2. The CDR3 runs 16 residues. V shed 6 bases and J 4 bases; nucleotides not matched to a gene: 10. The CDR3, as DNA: TGTGCCAGCAGCCTTAGACTAGCGGGAGAAACTTACGAGCAGTACTTC. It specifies CASSLRLAGETYEQYF.

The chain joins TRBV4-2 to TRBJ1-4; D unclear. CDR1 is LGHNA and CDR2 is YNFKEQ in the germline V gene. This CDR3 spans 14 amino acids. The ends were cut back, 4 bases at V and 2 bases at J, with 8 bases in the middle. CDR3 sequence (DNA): TGTGCCAGCAGCCTCCGCGAGACTAATGAAAAACTGTTTTTT. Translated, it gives CASSLRETNEKLFF.

CDR3 sequence (DNA): TGTGCCAGCAGCTCTAGAGCGGGGGGCGCCTACGAGCAGTACTTC. Encoded protein: CASSSRAGGAYEQYF. This chain connects TRBV7-2 to TRBJ2-7; 9 bases map to TRBD2. Per the germline V gene, CDR1 is SGHTA and CDR2 is FQGNSA. The CDR3 is made up of 15 amino acids. Trimming removed 4 bases from V and 2 bases from J; junction bases left unmatched: 6.

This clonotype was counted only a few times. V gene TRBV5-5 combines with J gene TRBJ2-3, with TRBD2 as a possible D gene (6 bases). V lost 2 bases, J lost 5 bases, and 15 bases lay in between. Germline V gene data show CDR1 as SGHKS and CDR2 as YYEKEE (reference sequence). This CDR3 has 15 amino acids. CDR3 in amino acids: CASSFRLAKGDTQYF. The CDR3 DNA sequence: TGTGCCAGCAGCTTTCGGCTAGCGAAGGGAGATACGCAGTATTTT. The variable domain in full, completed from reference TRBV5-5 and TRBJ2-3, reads DAGVTQSPTHLIKTRGQQVTLRCSPISGHKSVSWYQQVLGQGPQFIFQYYEKEERGRGNFPDRFSARQFPNYSSELNVNALLLGDSALYLCASSFRLAKGDTQYFGPGTRLTVL.

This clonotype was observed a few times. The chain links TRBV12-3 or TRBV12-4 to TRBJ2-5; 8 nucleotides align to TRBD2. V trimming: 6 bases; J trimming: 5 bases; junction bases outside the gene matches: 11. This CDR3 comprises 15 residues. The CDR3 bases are TGTGCCAGCAGGCCCGGGGGGGGCTTTTTGGAGACCCAGTACTTC. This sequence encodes CASRPGGGFLETQYF.

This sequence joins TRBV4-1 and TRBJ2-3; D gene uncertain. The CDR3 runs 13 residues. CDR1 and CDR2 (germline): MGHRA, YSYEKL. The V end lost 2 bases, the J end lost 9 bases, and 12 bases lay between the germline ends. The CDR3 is CASSQLVRATQYF. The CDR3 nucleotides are TGCGCCAGCAGCCAACTGGTAAGGGCCACGCAGTATTTT.

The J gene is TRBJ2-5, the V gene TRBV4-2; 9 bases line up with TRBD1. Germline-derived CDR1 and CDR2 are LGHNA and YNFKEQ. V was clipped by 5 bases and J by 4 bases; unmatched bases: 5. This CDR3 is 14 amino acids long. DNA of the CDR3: TGTGCCAGCAGCACGGGACAGGGTGGAGAGACCCAGTACTTC. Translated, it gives CASSTGQGGETQYF.

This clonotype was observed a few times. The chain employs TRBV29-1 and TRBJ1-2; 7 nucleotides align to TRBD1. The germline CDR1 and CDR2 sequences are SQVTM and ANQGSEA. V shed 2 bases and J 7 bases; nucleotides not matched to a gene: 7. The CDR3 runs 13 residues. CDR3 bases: TGCAGCGTTGAACCTTGGACAGGTTTTGGCTACACCTTC. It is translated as CSVEPWTGFGYTF.

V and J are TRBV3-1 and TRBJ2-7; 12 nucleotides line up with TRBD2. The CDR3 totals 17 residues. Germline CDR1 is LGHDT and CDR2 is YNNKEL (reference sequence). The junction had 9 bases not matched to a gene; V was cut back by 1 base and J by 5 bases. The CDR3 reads CASSQGELRLAGDEQYF. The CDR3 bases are TGTGCCAGCAGCCAAGGAGAGTTAAGACTAGCGGGGGACGAGCAGTACTTC.

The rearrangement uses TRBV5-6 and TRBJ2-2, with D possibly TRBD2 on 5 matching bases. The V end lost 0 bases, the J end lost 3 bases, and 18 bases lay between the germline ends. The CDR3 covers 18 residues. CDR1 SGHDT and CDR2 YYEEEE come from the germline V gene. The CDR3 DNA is TGTGCCAGCAGCTTGGCCGGATTACTTCGGGATGACACCGGGGAGCTGTTTTTT. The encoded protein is CASSLAGLLRDDTGELFF.

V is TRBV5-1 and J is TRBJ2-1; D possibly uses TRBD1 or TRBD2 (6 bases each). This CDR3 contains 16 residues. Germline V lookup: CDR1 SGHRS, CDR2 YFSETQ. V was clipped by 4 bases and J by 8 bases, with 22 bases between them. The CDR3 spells CASSLRTVGGGDEQFF. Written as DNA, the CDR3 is TGCGCCAGCAGCCTGCGGACAGTCGGGGGCGGGGATGAGCAGTTCTTC.

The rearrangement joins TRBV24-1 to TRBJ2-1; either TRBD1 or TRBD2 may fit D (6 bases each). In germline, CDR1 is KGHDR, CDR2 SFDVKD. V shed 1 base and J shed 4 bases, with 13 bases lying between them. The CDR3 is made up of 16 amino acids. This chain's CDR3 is CATSDFPGGGYNEQFF. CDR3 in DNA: TGTGCCACCAGTGATTTTCCCGGGGGCGGTTACAATGAGCAGTTCTTC.

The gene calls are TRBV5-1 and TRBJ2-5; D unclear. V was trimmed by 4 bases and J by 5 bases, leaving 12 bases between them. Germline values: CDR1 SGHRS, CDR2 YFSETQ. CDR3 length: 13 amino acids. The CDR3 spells CASSLEVQETQYF. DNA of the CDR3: TGCGCCAGCAGCCTCGAGGTCCAGGAGACCCAGTACTTC.

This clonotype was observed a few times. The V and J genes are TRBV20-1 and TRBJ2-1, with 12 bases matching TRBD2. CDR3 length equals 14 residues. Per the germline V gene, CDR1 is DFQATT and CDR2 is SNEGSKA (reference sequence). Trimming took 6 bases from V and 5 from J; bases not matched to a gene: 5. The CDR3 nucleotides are TGCAGTGCGCGACTAGCGGGAGTGAACAATGAGCAGTTCTTC. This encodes CSARLAGVNNEQFF.

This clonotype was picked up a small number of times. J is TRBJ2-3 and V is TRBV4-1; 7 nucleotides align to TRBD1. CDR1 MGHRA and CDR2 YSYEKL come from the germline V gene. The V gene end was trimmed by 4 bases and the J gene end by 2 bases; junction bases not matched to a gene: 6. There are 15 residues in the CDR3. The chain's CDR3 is CASSRIQGNTDTQYF. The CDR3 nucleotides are TGCGCCAGCAGCCGGATACAGGGGAACACAGATACGCAGTATTTT.

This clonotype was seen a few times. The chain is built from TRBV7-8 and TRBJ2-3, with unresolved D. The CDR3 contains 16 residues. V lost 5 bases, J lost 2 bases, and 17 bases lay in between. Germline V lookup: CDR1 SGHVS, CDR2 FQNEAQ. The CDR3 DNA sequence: TGTGCCAGCAGCAGAGACATCGTTCTCCTCACAGATACGCAGTATTTT. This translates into CASSRDIVLLTDTQYF.

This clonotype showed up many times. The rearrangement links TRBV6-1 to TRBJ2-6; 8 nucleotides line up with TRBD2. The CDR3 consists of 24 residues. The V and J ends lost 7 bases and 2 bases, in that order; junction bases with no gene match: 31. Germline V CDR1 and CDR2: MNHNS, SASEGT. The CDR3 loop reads CASMKMSGSSRLFTSKAGANVLTF. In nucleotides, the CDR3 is TGTGCCAGCATGAAGATGAGCGGGAGTTCCCGACTATTCACCTCAAAGGCTGGGGCCAACGTCCTGACTTTC.

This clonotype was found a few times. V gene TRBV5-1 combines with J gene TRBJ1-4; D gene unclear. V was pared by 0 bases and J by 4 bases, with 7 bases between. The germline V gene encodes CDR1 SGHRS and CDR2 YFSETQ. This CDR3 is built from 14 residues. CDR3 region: CASSLGGNNEKLFF. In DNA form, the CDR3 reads TGCGCCAGCAGCTTGGGAGGGAATAATGAAAAACTGTTTTTT.

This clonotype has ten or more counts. CDR3 loop: CASSFLDRGYGYTF. The CDR3 DNA sequence: TGTGCCAGCAGTTTCCTGGACAGAGGCTATGGCTACACCTTC. The V and J genes are TRBV12-3 or TRBV12-4 and TRBJ1-2; D is possibly TRBD1 (6 bases). This CDR3 has 14 residues. V was cut by 3 bases and J by 4 bases, with 12 bases left in between.